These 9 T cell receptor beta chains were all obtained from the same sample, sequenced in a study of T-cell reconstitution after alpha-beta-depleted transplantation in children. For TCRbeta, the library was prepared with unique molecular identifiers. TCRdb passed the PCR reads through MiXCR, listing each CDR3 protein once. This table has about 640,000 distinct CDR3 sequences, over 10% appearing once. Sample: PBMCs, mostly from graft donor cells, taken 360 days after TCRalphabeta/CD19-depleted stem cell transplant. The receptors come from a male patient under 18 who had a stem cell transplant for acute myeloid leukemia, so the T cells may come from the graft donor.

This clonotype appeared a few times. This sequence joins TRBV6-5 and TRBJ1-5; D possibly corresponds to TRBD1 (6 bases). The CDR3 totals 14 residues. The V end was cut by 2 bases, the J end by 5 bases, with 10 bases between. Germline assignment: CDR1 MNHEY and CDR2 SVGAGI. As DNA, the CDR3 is TGTGCCAGCAGTTACCGGGACACTTATCAGCCCCAGCATTTT. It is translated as CASSYRDTYQPQHF.

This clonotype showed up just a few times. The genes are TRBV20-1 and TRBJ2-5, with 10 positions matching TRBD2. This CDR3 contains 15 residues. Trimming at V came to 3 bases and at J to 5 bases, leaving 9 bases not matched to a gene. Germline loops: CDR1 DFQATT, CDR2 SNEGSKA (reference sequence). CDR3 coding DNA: TGCAGTGCTAGGGAGACTAGCGGGTGGAGGGAGACCCAGTACTTC. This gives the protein CSARETSGWRETQYF.

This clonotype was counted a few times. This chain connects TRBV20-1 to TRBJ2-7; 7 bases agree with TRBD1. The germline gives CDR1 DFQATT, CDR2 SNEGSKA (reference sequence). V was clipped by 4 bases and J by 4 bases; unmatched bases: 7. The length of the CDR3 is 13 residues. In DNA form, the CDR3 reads TGCAGTGCTAACCCAGGGGGTCTTTACGAGCAGTACTTC. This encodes CSANPGGLYEQYF.

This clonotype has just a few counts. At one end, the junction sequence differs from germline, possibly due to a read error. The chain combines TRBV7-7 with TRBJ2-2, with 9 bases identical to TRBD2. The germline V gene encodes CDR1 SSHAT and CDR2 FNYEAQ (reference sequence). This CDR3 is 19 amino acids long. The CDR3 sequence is CASSLVLLAGSANTGELFF. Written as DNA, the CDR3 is TGTGCTAGCAGCTTAGTCTTACTAGCGGGCTCCGCGAACACCGGGGAGCTGTTTTTT.

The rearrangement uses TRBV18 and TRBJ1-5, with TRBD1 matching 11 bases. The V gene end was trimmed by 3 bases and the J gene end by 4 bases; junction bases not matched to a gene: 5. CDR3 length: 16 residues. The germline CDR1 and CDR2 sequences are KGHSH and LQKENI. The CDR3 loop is CASSPNGQGANQPQHF. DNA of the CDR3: TGTGCCAGCTCACCGAATGGACAGGGGGCGAATCAGCCCCAGCATTTT.

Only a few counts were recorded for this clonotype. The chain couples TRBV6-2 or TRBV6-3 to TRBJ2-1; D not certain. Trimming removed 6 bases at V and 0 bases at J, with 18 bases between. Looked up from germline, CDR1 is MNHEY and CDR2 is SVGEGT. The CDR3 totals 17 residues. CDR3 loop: CASSPPRFLPSYNEQFF. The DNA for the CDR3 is TGTGCCAGCAGCCCTCCCCGCTTCCTCCCCTCCTACAATGAGCAGTTCTTC.

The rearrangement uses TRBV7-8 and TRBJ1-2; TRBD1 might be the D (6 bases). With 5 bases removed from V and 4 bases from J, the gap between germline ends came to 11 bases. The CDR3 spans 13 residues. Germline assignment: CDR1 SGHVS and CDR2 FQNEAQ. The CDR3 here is CASSPKDSYGYTF. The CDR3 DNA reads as TGTGCCAGCAGCCCCAAGGACAGCTATGGCTACACCTTC.

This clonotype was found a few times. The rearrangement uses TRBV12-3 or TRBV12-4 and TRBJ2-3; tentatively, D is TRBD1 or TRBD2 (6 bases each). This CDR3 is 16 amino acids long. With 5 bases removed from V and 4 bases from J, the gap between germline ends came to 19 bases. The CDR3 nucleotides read TGTGCCAGCAGTCCCCGAGGGGGATCTAGCGCAGATACGCAGTATTTT. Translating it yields CASSPRGGSSADTQYF.

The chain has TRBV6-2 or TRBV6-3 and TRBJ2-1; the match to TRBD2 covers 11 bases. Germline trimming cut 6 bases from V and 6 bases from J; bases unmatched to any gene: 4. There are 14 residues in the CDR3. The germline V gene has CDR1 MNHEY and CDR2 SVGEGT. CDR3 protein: CASSPSGRLNEQFF. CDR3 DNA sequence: TGTGCCAGCAGCCCTAGCGGGAGGCTCAATGAGCAGTTCTTC.